This T cell receptor (beta chain) is drawn from a study of T-cell memory formation after mild COVID-19. TCR alpha and TCR beta cDNA libraries with sample barcodes and UMIs came from 5'RACE using constant-segment primers. TCRdb ran MiXCR on the 5' RACE reads and lists one entry per CDR3 protein. The table lists around 83,000 distinct CDR3 sequences, 20% to 30% of them singletons. Per the germline V gene, CDR1 is SGHDT and CDR2 is YYEEEE. The CDR3 is 14 residues long. Trimming shortened V by 5 bases and J by 6 bases, and 15 bases separated the two germline ends. Study observations and caveats: A subset of responding clones appeared in pre-infection memory, suggesting cross-reactive memory joined.

Points on this clonotype: Its antigen is not identified.

Sequencing was carried out using PBMCs or a T cell subset sorted from them (not recorded which). This chain links TRBV5-6 with TRBJ1-5; D possibly corresponds to TRBD1 (5 bases). This clonotype was sampled from a man aged 18 to 29 who had mild COVID-19 (a few samples of this study predate the infection). Cell type and time point are not known. DNA of the CDR3: TGTGCCAGCAGGTCTGGCAGGGAGGGTCAGCCCCAGCATTTT. Its translation is CASRSGREGQPQHF. The full variable domain, in which reference TRBV5-6 and TRBJ1-5 provide the parts outside the CDR3, is DAGVTQSPTHLIKTRGQQVTLRCSPKSGHDTVSWYQQALGQGPQFIFQYYEEEERQRGNFPDRFSGHQFPNYSSELNVNALLLGDSALYLCASRSGREGQPQHFGDGTRLSIL.